This record covers a single TCR beta chain. V shed 4 bases and J 15 bases; nucleotides not matched to a gene: 15. The CDR3 spans 15 residues. CDR1 SGHTA and CDR2 FQGNSA come from the germline V gene. The data were taken from a study of blood T cell repertoires in COVID-19. At the level of the study: COVID-19 samples, acute and convalescent, were from the United States, Italy and Spain. T cells, B-cell-depleted T cells, or PBMCs provided the cDNA or gDNA that served as material.

In the original analysis: By means of reference gene primer amplification, nucleated cell counts were estimated. Using immunoSEQ multiplex PCR, the repertoire was profiled, and TCRdb retains in-frame clones only, with some absent. V and J calls and clone size are as listed in that table; D and trimming were resolved from the DNA. The sample lists a few hundred thousand clones; about 88% were seen once. The V gene is TRBV7-2, the J gene TRBJ2-1; 10 nucleotides match TRBD2. The sample consisted of peripheral blood. The source is a woman aged 60-75 years with acute or convalescent COVID-19. CDR3: CASSSAGSGGFDWFF. The CDR3 coding sequence is TGTGCCAGCAGCTCCGCGGGTAGCGGGGGGTTTGATTGGTTCTTC.